The sequence of this TCR beta chain was determined in a study of blood T cells in healthy people across ages. Across the whole study: Per two T cells, template switching captured roughly one barcoded beta molecule.

The CDR3 spans 16 residues. Germline V gene sequence: CDR1 MNHEY, CDR2 SVGAGI. V lost 0 bases to trimming and J lost 8 bases; unmatched junction nucleotides: 8. Study-wide results and limits: The long-lived group displayed more naive CD4+ cells, plus higher diversity, than the aged donors did.

A sample-barcoded 5' primer and a J-beta primer mix were used in a second PCR of roughly 6 to 11 cycles. TCRdb processed the 5' RACE reads anew with MiXCR; each CDR3 protein has one entry. Here the sample spans over a million distinct CDR3 sequences, around 55% being singletons. A few counts support this clonotype. Its matching antigen is unknown. The source material was blood. This rearrangement joins TRBV6-5 to TRBJ2-1, with 9 bases lining up with TRBD2. The sequence derives from a man between 18 and 35 years old in good health. CDR3 sequence reads: CASSYSMASGIYEQFF. The CDR3 DNA reads TGTGCCAGCAGTTACTCGATGGCTAGCGGGATTTATGAGCAGTTCTTC.